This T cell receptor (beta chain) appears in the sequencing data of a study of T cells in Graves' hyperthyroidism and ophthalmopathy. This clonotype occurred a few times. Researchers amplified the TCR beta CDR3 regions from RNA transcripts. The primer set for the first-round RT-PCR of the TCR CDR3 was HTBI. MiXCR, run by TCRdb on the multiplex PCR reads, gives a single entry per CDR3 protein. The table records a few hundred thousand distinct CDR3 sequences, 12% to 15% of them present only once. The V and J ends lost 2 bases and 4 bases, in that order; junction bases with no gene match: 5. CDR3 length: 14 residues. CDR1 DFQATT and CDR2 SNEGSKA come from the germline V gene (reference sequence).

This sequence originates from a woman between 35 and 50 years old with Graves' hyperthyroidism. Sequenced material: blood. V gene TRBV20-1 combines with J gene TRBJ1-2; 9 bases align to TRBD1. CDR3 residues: CSARSGQGIYGYTF. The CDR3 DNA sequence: TGCAGTGCTAGATCCGGACAGGGGATCTATGGCTACACCTTC.